A single sample gave rise to the 5 T cell receptor beta chains below, sequenced in a study. TCRdb analysed the RT-PCR reads with MiXCR anew, one entry per CDR3 protein. This sample has hundreds of thousands of distinct CDR3 sequences, with around 14% found just once. Sequencing was performed on memory CD4+ T cells from blood. The receptors originated from a female donor in good health, serving as a healthy control.

This clonotype was seen at least ten times. V usage is TRBV5-6 and J usage is TRBJ1-2; TRBD1 agrees at 12 bases. CDR3 size: 15 residues. After removal of 7 bases from V and 6 bases from J, the junction contained 10 bases not matched to a gene. Germline lookup yields CDR1 SGHDT and CDR2 YYEEEE. The CDR3 region has the DNA TGTGCCAGCGTCACCGGGACAGGGGGCGCCCATGGCTACACCTTC. Amino acid sequence: CASVTGTGGAHGYTF.

This clonotype turned up a few times. The V gene is TRBV6-5, the J gene TRBJ1-6; D is unresolved. Germline values: CDR1 MNHEY, CDR2 SVGAGI. V was cut by 1 base and J by 7 bases, with 11 bases left in between. CDR3 length: 15 amino acids. The CDR3 sequence is CASSYWGRQNSPLHF. As DNA, the CDR3 is TGTGCCAGCAGTTACTGGGGAAGACAAAATTCACCCCTCCACTTT.

The chain recombines TRBV20-1 with TRBJ2-7; 7 bases are shared with TRBD1. Germline values: CDR1 DFQATT, CDR2 SNEGSKA (reference sequence). This CDR3 has 12 residues. J lost 1 base, V lost 6 bases, and 3 bases had no gene match. The CDR3 is CSAPDRSYEQYF. The CDR3 DNA follows: TGCAGTGCCCCGGACAGGTCCTACGAGCAGTACTTC.

This clonotype showed up many times. The chain uses TRBV4-3 and TRBJ1-1; 10 bases fit TRBD1. Germline trimming cut 0 bases from V and 5 bases from J; bases unmatched to any gene: 6. Germline assignment: CDR1 LGHNA and CDR2 YSLEER. The CDR3 length is 16 residues. The CDR3 spells CASSQDDRGRGTEAFF. The DNA of the CDR3 is TGCGCCAGCAGCCAAGATGACAGGGGGCGAGGGACTGAAGCTTTCTTT.

The chain couples TRBV6-6 to TRBJ1-4; D might be TRBD1 (5 bases). The CDR3 extends over 14 amino acids. Deletions cut 0 bases from V and 3 bases from J, with 5 bases between. In germline, CDR1 is MNHNY, CDR2 SVGAGI (reference sequence). In DNA form, the CDR3 reads TGTGCCAGCAGTTACTCAGGGGCTAATGAAAAACTGTTTTTT. Its protein is CASSYSGANEKLFF.